This T cell receptor (beta chain) came from a study of T cells after posttransplantation cyclophosphamide. V was pared by 7 bases and J by 2 bases, with 6 bases of the junction left unmatched. Germline loops: CDR1 SGHDT, CDR2 YYEEEE. This CDR3 spans 14 amino acids. Regarding the study as a whole: TRB clonality was highly associated with recipient CMV seropositivity and reactivation. Later post-transplant blood repertoires were often dominated by donor CD8+ memory clones. Tissue-infiltrating T cells from skin or gut overlapped little with blood T cells.

A remark on this clone: Its antigen remains unknown.

Using immunoSEQ multiplex PCR, the repertoire was profiled, and TCRdb retains in-frame clones only, with some absent. The data contain some 13,000 clones, approximately 82% of them singletons. The TCR sequence derives from a man in his fifties in good health, CMV-negative, and a related stem cell transplant donor. Material for sequencing was memory CD4+ T cells sorted from PBMCs. V and J are TRBV5-6 and TRBJ2-3, with 8 bases identical to TRBD1. The CDR3 DNA reads TGTGCCAGCCGGGACAGGACGACCACAGATACGCAGTATTTT. Its translation is CASRDRTTTDTQYF.